The 13 T cell receptor beta chains below were found in one sample sequenced in a study of blood T cell repertoires in COVID-19. The assay was immunoSEQ multiplex PCR, and TCRdb's table has in-frame clones only and misses some. This table holds fewer than 150,000 clones, under 90% found once. Sequencing input: peripheral blood. The origin of the receptors is a human donor in a cohort sampled during active COVID-19.

This clone is a singleton in its sample. The chain has TRBV19 and TRBJ2-2; TRBD2 might be the D (6 bases). Per germline, CDR1 LNHDA and CDR2 SQIVND (reference sequence). This CDR3 comprises 14 residues. Trimming left V 7 bases short and J 7 bases short, with 16 bases between. The CDR3 bases are TGTGCCAGTATCATTTCGCGGGGTGGCGGGGAGCTGTTTTTT. It translates to CASIISRGGGELFF.

This clone has only one observation. V gene TRBV9 combines with J gene TRBJ2-3, with 9 bases fitting TRBD2. The CDR3 sequence is 15 residues long. V shed 0 bases, J shed 10 bases, and the junction held 9 bases outside the gene matches. Germline V gives CDR1 SGDLS, CDR2 YYNGEE. The CDR3 coding sequence is TGTGCCAGCAGCGTAGGGGGACTAGCTAATGATGCGCAGTATTTT. Its protein is CASSVGGLANDAQYF.

This chain connects TRBV28 to TRBJ1-2, with D uncertain. The CDR3 loop spans 15 amino acids. Trimming took off 4 bases at V and 6 bases at J, with 18 bases between the two ends. Germline loops: CDR1 MDHEN, CDR2 SYDVKM. The CDR3 protein is CASSSTPNAPHGYTF. DNA of the CDR3: TGTGCCAGCAGTTCTACCCCAAACGCCCCTCATGGCTACACCTTC.

The chain is built from TRBV7-2 and TRBJ2-1, with 9 bases identical to TRBD1. Per germline, CDR1 SGHTA and CDR2 FQGNSA. CDR3 size: 16 residues. V was clipped by 5 bases and J by 0 bases; unmatched bases: 5. CDR3 sequence (DNA): TGTGCCAGCAGCCCGGGGACAGGGAGCTCCTACAATGAGCAGTTCTTC. Amino acids: CASSPGTGSSYNEQFF.

This CDR3 is CAWVRGQNYGYTF. The DNA for the CDR3 is TGTGCCTGGGTTCGTGGACAGAACTATGGCTACACCTTC. The chain employs TRBV30 and TRBJ1-2; weak D call: TRBD1 (6 bases). This CDR3 contains 13 residues. Germline V gives CDR1 GTSNPN, CDR2 SVGIG (reference sequence). Between the trimmed V and J ends, which lost 5 bases and 2 bases, there was a span of 12 bases. Full variable domain (missing parts from reference TRBV30 and TRBJ1-2): SQTIHQWPATLVQPVGSPLSLECTVEGTSNPNLYWYRQAAGRGLQLLFYSVGIGQISSEVPQNLSASRPQDRQFILSSKKLLLSDSGFYLCAWVRGQNYGYTFGSGTRLTVV.

This chain joins TRBV19 and TRBJ2-3, with 13 bases matching TRBD2. After removal of 4 bases from V and 4 bases from J, the junction contained 2 bases not matched to a gene. Germline CDR1 and CDR2: LNHDA and SQIVND (reference sequence). The CDR3 spans 15 residues. The CDR3 reads CASSTTSGGADTQYF. Here the CDR3 DNA reads TGTGCCAGTAGTACAACTAGCGGGGGGGCAGATACGCAGTATTTT.

In nucleotides, the CDR3 is TGTGCCAGCAGGCCCCTGGGACAGTCCTACGAGCAGTACTTC. It encodes CASRPLGQSYEQYF. This chain uses TRBV6-5 with TRBJ2-7; 7 bases fit TRBD1. CDR1 is MNHEY and CDR2 is SVGAGI in the germline V gene. J was trimmed by 1 base and V by 6 bases; bases with no gene match: 6. This CDR3 contains 14 residues.

The genes are TRBV7-2 and TRBJ2-2, with TRBD2 matching 12 bases. In germline, CDR1 is SGHTA, CDR2 FQGNSA. Losses at the gene ends were 4 bases for V and 1 base for J; bases not matched to a gene: 4. The CDR3 has 17 residues. The CDR3 bases are TGTGCCAGCAGCTGGCGACTAGCGGGGGTGAACACCGGGGAGCTGTTTTTT. Its translation is CASSWRLAGVNTGELFF. Full variable domain (outside the CDR3, taken from reference TRBV7-2 and TRBJ2-2): GAGVSQSPSNKVTEKGKDVELRCDPISGHTALYWYRQSLGQGLEFLIYFQGNSAPDKSGLPSDRFSAERTGGSVSTLTIQRTQQEDSAVYLCASSWRLAGVNTGELFFGEGSRLTVL.

The sample holds one count of this clone. This chain connects TRBV10-3 to TRBJ1-2, with D perhaps matching TRBD1 (5 bases). The V end was cut by 7 bases, the J end by 1 base, with 7 bases between. The germline V gene encodes CDR1 ENHRY and CDR2 SYGVKD. The CDR3 runs to 12 residues. The CDR3 sequence: CAIKTVNYGYTF. CDR3 DNA sequence: TGTGCCATCAAGACAGTTAACTATGGCTACACCTTC.

This clone was counted once. The rearrangement joins TRBV11-2 to TRBJ1-2; TRBD1 agrees at 7 bases. Unmatched junction bases numbered 6, after V lost 5 bases and J lost 3 bases. Germline CDR1 is SGHAT and CDR2 is FQNNGV. This CDR3 spans 14 amino acids. CDR3 nucleotide sequence: TGTGCCAGCAGCACGGCCGGGACAGACTATGGCTACACCTTC. Translating it yields CASSTAGTDYGYTF.

V gene TRBV27 combines with J gene TRBJ2-1; a weak D match, TRBD1 (6 bases). Germline V gene sequence: CDR1 MNHEY, CDR2 SMNVEV (reference sequence). V lost 3 bases, J lost 4 bases, and 13 bases lay in between. CDR3 length: 15 amino acids. CDR3 sequence (DNA): TGTGCCAGCAGTTTTGTTCCCAGGGGATACAATGAGCAGTTCTTC. Translating it yields CASSFVPRGYNEQFF.

The table lists this clone with a count of one. V usage is TRBV2 and J usage is TRBJ2-1; TRBD2 is a possible D gene (5 bases). This CDR3 comprises 14 residues. Per the germline V gene, CDR1 is SNHLY and CDR2 is FYNNEI. Trimming took 6 bases from V and 0 from J, leaving 9 bases between them. The CDR3 region has the DNA TGTGCCAGCAGAAGGACTGTCTCCTACAATGAGCAGTTCTTC. Protein: CASRRTVSYNEQFF. Full variable domain (outside the CDR3, taken from reference TRBV2 and TRBJ2-1): EPEVTQTPSHQVTQMGQEVILRCVPISNHLYFYWYRQILGQKVEFLVSFYNNEISEKSEIFDDQFSVERPDGSNFTLKIRSTKLEDSAMYFCASRRTVSYNEQFFGPGTRLTVL.

This chain joins TRBV7-2 and TRBJ1-4; D may be TRBD1 (5 bases). The germline V gene encodes CDR1 SGHTA and CDR2 FQGNSA. The CDR3 extends over 15 amino acids. Trimming took 1 base from V and 7 from J, leaving 13 bases between them. The CDR3 DNA reads TGTGCCAGCAGCTTAGTGCGGGGGGGAGCTGAAAAACTGTTTTTT. Translated: CASSLVRGGAEKLFF. The whole variable domain, remainder taken from reference TRBV7-2 and TRBJ1-4, is GAGVSQSPSNKVTEKGKDVELRCDPISGHTALYWYRQSLGQGLEFLIYFQGNSAPDKSGLPSDRFSAERTGGSVSTLTIQRTQQEDSAVYLCASSLVRGGAEKLFFGSGTQLSVL.